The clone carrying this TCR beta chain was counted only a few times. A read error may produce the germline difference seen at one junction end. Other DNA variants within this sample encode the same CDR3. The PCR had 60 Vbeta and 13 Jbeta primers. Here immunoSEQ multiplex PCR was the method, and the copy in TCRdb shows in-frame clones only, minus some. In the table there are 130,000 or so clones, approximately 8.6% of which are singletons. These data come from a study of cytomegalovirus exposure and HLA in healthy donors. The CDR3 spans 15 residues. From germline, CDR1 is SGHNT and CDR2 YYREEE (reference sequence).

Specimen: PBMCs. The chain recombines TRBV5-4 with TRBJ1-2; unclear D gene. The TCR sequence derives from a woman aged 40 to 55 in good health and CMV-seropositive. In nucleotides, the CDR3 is TGTGCCAGCAGCCCCCGGGGAGGGTTCGTCTATGGCTATACCTTC. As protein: CASSPRGGFVYGYTF.